The rows below give T cell receptor beta chains drawn from one sample of a study of shared clonotypes between healthy human individuals. Sequencing used immunoSEQ multiplex PCR; TCRdb keeps in-frame clones, though not all of them. The table lists 950,000 to 1,100,000 clones, around 76% of them singletons. The sample was memory CD4+ T cells sorted from blood. These receptors all stem from a man aged 18 to 35 in good health. Both conserved end residues are part of each CDR3. A D gene is named only where the DNA matches it firmly. Size values are once, few and many counts, or a class for expanded clones, and some rows have none.

j_call v_call clone_size d_call cdr3_aa cdr3_nt
TRBJ2-3 TRBV6-6 NA TRBD2 CASRTSGGANTDTQYF TGTGCCAGCAGAACTAGCGGGGGGGCTAACACAGATACGCAGTATTTT
TRBJ1-2 TRBV29-1 NA TRBD1 CSVEEEGQGRGYTF TGCAGCGTTGAAGAGGAGGGACAGGGTAGGGGCTACACCTTC
TRBJ1-1 TRBV7-2 NA NA CASSPLEGGRTEAFF TGTGCCAGCAGCCCTCTCGAGGGGGGGAGGACTGAAGCTTTCTTT
TRBJ2-2 TRBV9 NA NA CASSVDPTGELFF TGTGCCAGCAGCGTCGACCCCACCGGGGAGCTGTTTTTT
TRBJ1-2 TRBV5-4 NA TRBD1 CASSLGGTETYGYTF TGTGCCAGCAGCTTGGGAGGGACAGAAACCTATGGCTACACCTTC
TRBJ2-7 TRBV7-9 NA TRBD2 CASSFNTGTSGRIFYEQYF TGTGCCAGCAGCTTCAATACCGGGACTAGCGGGAGGATTTTCTACGAGCAGTACTTC
TRBJ2-3 TRBV9 NA TRBD1 CASSVGTASTDTQYF TGTGCCAGCAGCGTCGGGACAGCTAGCACAGATACGCAGTATTTT
TRBJ1-1 TRBV5-1 NA NA CASSLNRENTEAFF TGCGCCAGCAGCTTGAACAGGGAGAACACTGAAGCTTTCTTT
TRBJ2-1 TRBV2 NA NA CASRGRSSYNEQFF TGTGCCAGCAGGGGGCGGAGCTCCTACAATGAGCAGTTCTTC
TRBJ2-7 TRBV6-1 NA TRBD1 CASSEGPGTGGAYEQYF TGTGCCAGCAGTGAAGGACCTGGGACAGGGGGTGCCTACGAGCAGTACTTC
TRBJ2-7 TRBV7-6 few TRBD1 CASSSGTGGPRAPYEQYF TGTGCCAGCAGCTCCGGGACAGGGGGCCCCCGAGCCCCCTACGAGCAGTACTTC
TRBJ1-6 TRBV7-2 NA TRBD1 CASSSGTGESPLHF TGTGCCAGCAGCTCGGGGACAGGGGAGTCACCCCTCCACTTT
TRBJ1-2 TRBV10-3 NA TRBD1 CAISEGTGGGGYTF TGTGCCATCAGTGAGGGGACAGGGGGAGGAGGCTACACCTTC
TRBJ2-7 TRBV7-9 NA TRBD2 CASSLGGMSYEQYF TGTGCCAGCAGCTTGGGGGGGATGAGCTACGAGCAGTACTTC
TRBJ2-2 TRBV5-1 once TRBD2 CASSLLAVGTGELFF TGCGCCAGCAGCCTACTAGCGGTGGGCACCGGGGAGCTGTTTTTT
TRBJ1-2 TRBV28 NA NA CASSLNNYGYTF TGTGCCAGCAGTCTAAATAACTATGGCTACACCTTC
TRBJ2-2 TRBV2 NA NA CASSVERAKNTGELFF TGTGCCAGCAGTGTAGAACGCGCTAAGAACACCGGGGAGCTGTTTTTT
TRBJ2-2 TRBV4-3 NA NA CASGVSVSNTGELFF TGCGCCAGCGGGGTTAGCGTTTCGAACACCGGGGAGCTGTTTTTT
TRBJ1-2 TRBV19 few TRBD1 CATRWTGADGYTF TGTGCCACCAGATGGACAGGGGCAGATGGCTACACCTTC
TRBJ1-2 TRBV18 NA NA CASSPRTGDTNYGYTF TGTGCCAGCTCACCACGGACTGGGGACACTAACTATGGCTACACCTTC
TRBJ1-2 TRBV10-3 once NA CAISESAYGYTF TGTGCCATCAGTGAGTCAGCTTATGGCTACACCTTC
TRBJ1-2 TRBV30 few NA CAKSRGWSSGYTF TGTGCCAAAAGTCGGGGGTGGAGCAGTGGCTACACCTTC
TRBJ2-2 TRBV5-1 NA TRBD1 CASSHGQGSGELFF TGCGCCAGCAGCCACGGACAGGGAAGCGGGGAGCTGTTTTTT
TRBJ2-2 TRBV6-1 few NA CASSPRGGTGELFF TGTGCCAGCAGTCCCAGGGGGGGCACCGGGGAGCTGTTTTTT
TRBJ1-5 TRBV7-9 NA NA CASSLVSAGINQPQHF TGTGCCAGCAGCTTAGTATCGGCAGGGATAAATCAGCCCCAGCATTTT
TRBJ1-1 TRBV14 NA NA CASSPPGGLNTEAFF TGTGCCAGCAGCCCCCCGGGAGGGTTGAACACTGAAGCTTTCTTT
TRBJ2-3 TRBV5-8 once TRBD2 CASRLRVKAGVIWGTDTQYF TGTGCCAGCAGGTTGCGGGTTAAAGCGGGAGTAATTTGGGGCACAGATACGCAGTATTTT
TRBJ2-3 TRBV7-2 NA NA CASSLALSKWGTDTQYF TGTGCCAGCAGCTTAGCGCTTAGCAAGTGGGGCACAGATACGCAGTATTTT
TRBJ1-1 TRBV6-1 NA TRBD1 CASSEEIWTGRGLNTEAFF TGTGCCAGCAGTGAAGAAATCTGGACAGGAAGGGGTCTGAACACTGAAGCTTTCTTT
TRBJ2-2 TRBV6-6 NA NA CASSARTGTGELFF TGTGCCAGCAGTGCCCGAACAGGGACCGGGGAGCTGTTTTTT
TRBJ1-2 TRBV6-5 once NA CASSERDHRDGYTF TGTGCCAGCAGTGAGCGGGACCATAGAGATGGCTACACCTTC
TRBJ2-5 TRBV5-8 NA NA CASSLRTSQETQYF TGTGCCAGCAGCCTCCGGACCTCCCAAGAGACCCAGTACTTC
TRBJ1-6 TRBV5-1 NA NA CASSLTDSPGSPLHF TGCGCCAGCAGCTTAACGGACAGTCCGGGCTCACCCCTCCACTTT
TRBJ2-7 TRBV4-1 NA TRBD1 CASSQVTGPYEQYF TGCGCCAGCAGCCAAGTGACAGGGCCCTACGAGCAGTACTTC
TRBJ2-1 TRBV20-1 few NA CSADRYNEQFF TGCAGTGCTGACAGGTACAATGAGCAGTTCTTC
TRBJ1-6 TRBV7-6 NA NA CASSFGGLNSPLHF TGTGCCAGCAGCTTCGGGGGGCTGAATTCACCCCTCCACTTT
TRBJ1-4 TRBV7-9 NA NA CASSLGSARGKANEKLFF TGTGCCAGCAGCTTAGGGAGTGCCCGGGGCAAAGCTAATGAAAAACTGTTTTTT
TRBJ2-1 TRBV4-3 NA NA CASSPSARALPEQFF TGCGCCAGCAGCCCCAGCGCGCGGGCCCTCCCGGAGCAGTTCTTC
TRBJ1-5 TRBV19 NA NA CASIRGVGQPQHF TGTGCCAGTATTCGGGGGGTTGGACAGCCCCAGCATTTT
TRBJ2-7 TRBV27 NA TRBD2 CASSLSLAGRYEQYF TGTGCCAGCAGTTTATCATTAGCGGGGCGCTACGAGCAGTACTTC
TRBJ2-3 TRBV11-2 few NA CASSLDRLTDTQYF TGTGCCAGCAGCTTAGACAGGCTGACAGATACGCAGTATTTT
TRBJ2-7 TRBV28 NA NA CASSSGGDEQYF TGTGCCAGCAGTTCCGGGGGAGACGAGCAGTACTTC
TRBJ2-7 TRBV21-1 NA NA CASSKDGGHEQYF TGTGCCAGCAGCAAAGATGGGGGCCACGAGCAGTACTTC
TRBJ2-1 TRBV19 NA NA CASSIMEYNEQFF TGTGCCAGTAGTATAATGGAGTACAATGAGCAGTTCTTC
TRBJ1-1 TRBV27 NA NA CASSSLGRGEGYTEAFF TGTGCCAGCAGTTCCCTGGGCCGGGGCGAAGGGTACACTGAAGCTTTCTTT
TRBJ2-7 TRBV7-9 NA NA CASGAGTSNYEQYF TGTGCCAGCGGAGCCGGGACTTCAAACTACGAGCAGTACTTC
TRBJ2-3 TRBV6-6 once NA CASSQAMADTQYF TGTGCCAGCAGTCAAGCAATGGCAGATACGCAGTATTTT
TRBJ2-3 TRBV27 NA TRBD2 CASRKFGGGQGTDTQYF TGTGCCAGCAGAAAATTTGGGGGGGGTCAGGGCACAGATACGCAGTATTTT
TRBJ2-3 TRBV7-2 NA TRBD2 CASSKLAGSFTDTQYF TGTGCCAGCAGCAAGTTAGCGGGGTCCTTCACAGATACGCAGTATTTT
TRBJ1-4 TRBV6-1 few NA CASTGSAVEKLFF TGTGCCAGCACGGGTTCTGCCGTCGAAAAACTGTTTTTT
TRBJ2-7 TRBV6-5 NA TRBD2 CASSSRTSGTYEQYF TGTGCCAGCAGTTCAAGGACTAGCGGGACCTACGAGCAGTACTTC
TRBJ1-5 TRBV27 few TRBD1 CASSLTGVNQPQHF TGTGCCAGCAGCCTGACAGGGGTCAATCAGCCCCAGCATTTT
TRBJ1-2 TRBV2 NA TRBD1 CASRGVGTGTLDRGYTF TGTGCCAGCAGGGGGGTCGGGACAGGGACGCTCGATCGTGGCTACACCTTC
TRBJ2-7 TRBV2 NA NA CASSPSGGRREQYF TGTGCCAGCAGTCCATCCGGAGGGCGCCGCGAGCAGTACTTC